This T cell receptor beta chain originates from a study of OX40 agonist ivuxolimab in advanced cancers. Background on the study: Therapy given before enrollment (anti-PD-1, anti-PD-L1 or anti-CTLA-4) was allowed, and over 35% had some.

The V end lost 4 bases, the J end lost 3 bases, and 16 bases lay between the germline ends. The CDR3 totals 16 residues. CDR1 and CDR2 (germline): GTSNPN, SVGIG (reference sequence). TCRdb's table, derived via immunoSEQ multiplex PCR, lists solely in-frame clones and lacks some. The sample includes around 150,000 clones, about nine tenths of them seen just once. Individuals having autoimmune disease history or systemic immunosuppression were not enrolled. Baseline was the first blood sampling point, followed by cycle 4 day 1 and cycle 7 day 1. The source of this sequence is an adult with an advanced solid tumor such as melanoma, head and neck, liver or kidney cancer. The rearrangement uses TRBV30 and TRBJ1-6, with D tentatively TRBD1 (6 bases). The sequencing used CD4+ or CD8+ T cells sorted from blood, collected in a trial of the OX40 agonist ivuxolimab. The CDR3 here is CAWTLAGANYNSPLHF. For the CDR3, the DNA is TGTGCCTGGACCCTAGCGGGGGCCAACTATAATTCACCCCTCCACTTT. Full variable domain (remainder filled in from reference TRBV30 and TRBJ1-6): SQTIHQWPATLVQPVGSPLSLECTVEGTSNPNLYWYRQAAGRGLQLLFYSVGIGQISSEVPQNLSASRPQDRQFILSSKKLLLSDSGFYLCAWTLAGANYNSPLHFGNGTRLTVT.